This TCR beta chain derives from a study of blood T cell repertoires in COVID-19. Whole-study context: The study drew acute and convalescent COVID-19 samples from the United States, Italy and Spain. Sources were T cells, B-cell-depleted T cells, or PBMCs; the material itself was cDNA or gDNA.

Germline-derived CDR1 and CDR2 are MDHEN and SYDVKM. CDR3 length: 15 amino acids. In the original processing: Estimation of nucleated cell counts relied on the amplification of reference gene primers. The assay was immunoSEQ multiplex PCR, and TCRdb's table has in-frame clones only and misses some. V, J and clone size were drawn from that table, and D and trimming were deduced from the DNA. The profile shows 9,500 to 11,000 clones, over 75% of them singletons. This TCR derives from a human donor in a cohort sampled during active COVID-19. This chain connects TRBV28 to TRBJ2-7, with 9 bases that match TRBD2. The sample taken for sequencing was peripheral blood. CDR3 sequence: CANSKAGGPVHEQYF. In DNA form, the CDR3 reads TGTGCAAACTCAAAGGCGGGAGGGCCGGTCCACGAGCAGTACTTC.